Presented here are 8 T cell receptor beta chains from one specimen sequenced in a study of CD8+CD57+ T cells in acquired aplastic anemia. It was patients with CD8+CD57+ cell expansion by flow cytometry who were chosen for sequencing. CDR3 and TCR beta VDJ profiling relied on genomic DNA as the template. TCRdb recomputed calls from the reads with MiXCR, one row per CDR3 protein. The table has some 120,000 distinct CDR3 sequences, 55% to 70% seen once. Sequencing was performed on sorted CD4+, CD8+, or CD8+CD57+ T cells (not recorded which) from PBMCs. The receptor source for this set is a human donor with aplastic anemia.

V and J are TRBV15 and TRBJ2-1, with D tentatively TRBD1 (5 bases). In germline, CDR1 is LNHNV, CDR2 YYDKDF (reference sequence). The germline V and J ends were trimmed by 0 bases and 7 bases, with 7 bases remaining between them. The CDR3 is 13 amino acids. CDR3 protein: CATSRDRTNEQFF. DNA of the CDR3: TGTGCCACCAGCAGAGACAGGACAAATGAGCAGTTCTTC.

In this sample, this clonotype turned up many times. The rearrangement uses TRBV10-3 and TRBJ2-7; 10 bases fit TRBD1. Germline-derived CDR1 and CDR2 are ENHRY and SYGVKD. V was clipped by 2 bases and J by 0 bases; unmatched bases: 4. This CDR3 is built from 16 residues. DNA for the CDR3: TGTGCCATCAGTGAGGTCGGGACAGGGGCCTCCTACGAGCAGTACTTC. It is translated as CAISEVGTGASYEQYF.

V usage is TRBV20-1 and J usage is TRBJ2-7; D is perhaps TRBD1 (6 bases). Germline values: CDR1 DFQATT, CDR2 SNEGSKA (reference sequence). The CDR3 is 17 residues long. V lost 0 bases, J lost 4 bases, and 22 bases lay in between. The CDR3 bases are TGCAGTGCTAGAGATCTTCAGGCCCTACAGGGTTCGTACGAGCAGTACTTC. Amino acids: CSARDLQALQGSYEQYF.

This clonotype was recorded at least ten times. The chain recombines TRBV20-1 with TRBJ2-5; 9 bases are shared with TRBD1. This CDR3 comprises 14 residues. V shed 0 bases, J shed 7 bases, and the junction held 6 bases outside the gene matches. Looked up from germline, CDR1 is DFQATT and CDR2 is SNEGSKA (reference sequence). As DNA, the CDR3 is TGCAGTGCTAGAGATGAACAGGGGGCCCCGACCCAGTACTTC. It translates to CSARDEQGAPTQYF.

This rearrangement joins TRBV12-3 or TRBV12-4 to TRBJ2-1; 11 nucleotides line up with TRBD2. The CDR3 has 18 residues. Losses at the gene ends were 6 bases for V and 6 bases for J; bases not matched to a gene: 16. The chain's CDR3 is CASSPLAGGTLTGNEQFF. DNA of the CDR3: TGTGCCAGCAGCCCCCTAGCGGGAGGCACCCTTACGGGCAATGAGCAGTTCTTC.

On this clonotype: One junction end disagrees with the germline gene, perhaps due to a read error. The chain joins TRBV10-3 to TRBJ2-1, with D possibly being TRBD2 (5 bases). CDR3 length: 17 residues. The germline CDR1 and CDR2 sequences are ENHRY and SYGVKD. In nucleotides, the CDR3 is TGTGCCAGCAGTGTAAAGCGGTATGGCACTGCCTACAATGAGCAGTTCTTC. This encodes CASSVKRYGTAYNEQFF.

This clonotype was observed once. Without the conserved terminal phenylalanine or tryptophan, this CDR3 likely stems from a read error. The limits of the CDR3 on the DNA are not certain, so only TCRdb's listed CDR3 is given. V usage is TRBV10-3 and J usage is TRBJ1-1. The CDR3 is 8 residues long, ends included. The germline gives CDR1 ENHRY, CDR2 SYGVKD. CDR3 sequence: CAISEPKL.

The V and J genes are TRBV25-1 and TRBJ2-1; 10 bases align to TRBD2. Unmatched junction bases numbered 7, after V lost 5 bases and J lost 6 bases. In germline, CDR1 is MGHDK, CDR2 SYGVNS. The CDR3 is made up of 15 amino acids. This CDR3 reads CASSRGIAGGNEQFF. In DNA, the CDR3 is TGTGCCAGCAGTAGAGGCATAGCGGGGGGCAATGAGCAGTTCTTC.